This T cell receptor beta chain originates from a study of identical twins. Trimming took 3 bases from V and 0 from J, leaving 8 bases between them. Germline CDR1 ENHRY, CDR2 SYGVKD. This CDR3 comprises 15 residues. This clonotype was detected a few times. Via MiXCR, TCRdb re-called the 5' RACE reads, giving one row per CDR3 protein. Here the sample spans roughly 480,000 distinct CDR3 sequences, about 24% being singletons. The same data also went into a second study, on T cells expressing NK-cell markers. That report adds: These same clonotypes (in four donors) also led the CD3+CD56-NKG2C+ fraction.

The TCR comes from a young woman in good health. The sequencing sample was made of CD4+ T cells sorted from blood. The chain recombines TRBV10-3 with TRBJ1-4; D is uncertain. The CDR3 DNA sequence: TGTGCCATCAGTGACCTCCCCGCAACTAATGAAAAACTGTTTTTT. Translated, it gives CAISDLPATNEKLFF.